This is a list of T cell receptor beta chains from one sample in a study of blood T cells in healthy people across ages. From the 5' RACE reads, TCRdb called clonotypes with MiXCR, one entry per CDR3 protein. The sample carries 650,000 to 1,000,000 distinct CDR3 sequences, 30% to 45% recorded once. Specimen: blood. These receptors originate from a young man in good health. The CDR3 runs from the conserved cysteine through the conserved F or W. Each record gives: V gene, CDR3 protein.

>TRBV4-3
CASSRDFVANKKETQFF
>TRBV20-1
CSARTGFYYGYTF
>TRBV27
CASSFGQRPYNEQFF
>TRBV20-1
CSAPHQTNTEAFF
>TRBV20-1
CSARDFQGSNEKLFF
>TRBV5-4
CASSLTAGTTHLGLFF
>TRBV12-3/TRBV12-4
CASRGDPQDFNTDTQYF
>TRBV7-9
CASSSSRRRTDTQYF
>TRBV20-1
CSAGDLSRSSYNEQFF
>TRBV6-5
CASSRTNRGNYGYTF
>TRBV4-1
CASSHTDSNQPQHF
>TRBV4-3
CASSQDPASTGPNTQYF
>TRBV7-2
CASSIGGYEQYF
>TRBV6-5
CASSYKMAGASTDTQYF
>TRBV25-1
CASREERVDGYTF
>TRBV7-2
CASARGGSQADTQYF
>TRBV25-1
CASSESRQGNSPLHF
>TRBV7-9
CASSFGTGDQRTQYF
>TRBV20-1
CSADEPAGGTQETQYF
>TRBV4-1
CASSQEGRNSYEQYF
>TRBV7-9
CASSLAGRAAFF
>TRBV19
CASSSAGGYNEQYF
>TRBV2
CASTAAYLGANVLTF
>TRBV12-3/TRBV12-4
CASSPRGSFGNEQYF
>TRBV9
CASSVAPLTSGTGELFF
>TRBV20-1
CSASDTLTSGVADTQYF
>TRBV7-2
CASSPGGASNQPQHF
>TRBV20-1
CSATRPDSAQYF
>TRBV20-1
CSATPRQVTVFGTEAFF
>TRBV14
CASSQGWGRGEKLFF
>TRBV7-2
CASSLSVEETQYF
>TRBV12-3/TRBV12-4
CASSFRAAQAFF
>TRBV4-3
CASSYSPSSRGVQFF
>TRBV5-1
CVSSGSSYNEQYF
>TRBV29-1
CSKTYQETQYF
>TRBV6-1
CASSENPKANGQFF
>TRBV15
CATSRDHRGAGNEQFF
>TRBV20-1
CSARDSQSGSQETQYF
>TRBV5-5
CASSLEGRVGGTQYF
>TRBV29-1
CSARLAGGPSNEQFF
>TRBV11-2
CASSRLKRYSNQPQHF
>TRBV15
CATSGPIYTEAFF
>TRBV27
CASSNKTGTGNDEQYF
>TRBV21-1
CASSKGNREAYEQYF
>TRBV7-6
CASSLMARRQETQYF
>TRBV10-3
CAISEPHGKGGNTEAFF
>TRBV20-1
CSARDFWDVNQPQHF
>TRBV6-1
CASSGLTGGRNEQFF